This T cell receptor (beta chain) came from a study of blood T cell repertoires in COVID-19. Study in general: Acute-phase and convalescent COVID-19 samples originated in the United States, Italy and Spain. Nucleic acid was either cDNA or gDNA, and it came from T cells, B-cell-depleted T cells, or PBMCs.

Source study methods: Estimates of nucleated cell counts were drawn from the amplification of reference gene primers. The protocol was immunoSEQ multiplex PCR, while the TCRdb copy is restricted to in-frame clones and leaves out a portion. V, J and clone size are taken as reported in that table, and D and trimming were inferred from the DNA itself. This table has 35,000 to 55,000 clones, 70% to 90% appearing once. The CDR3 consists of 15 residues. V gave up 2 bases and J gave up 5 bases, with 13 bases separating them. This clone showed up just a few times. The TCR comes from a human donor in a cohort sampled during active COVID-19. Sequenced material: peripheral blood. The chain recombines TRBV6-7 with TRBJ1-5; possibly TRBD1 for D (5 bases). TRBV6-7 is marked as an open reading frame, function uncertain. In DNA form, the CDR3 reads TGTGCCAGCAGTTACCCAAGGATGGGGCATCAGCCCCAGCATTTT. This translates into CASSYPRMGHQPQHF.